A single sample gave rise to the 29 T cell receptor beta chains below, sequenced in a study of OX40 agonist ivuxolimab in advanced cancers. Here immunoSEQ multiplex PCR was the method, and the copy in TCRdb shows in-frame clones only, minus some. The sample yields around 67,000 clones, approximately 90% seen once. Material: CD4+ or CD8+ T cells sorted from blood, obtained in a trial of the OX40 agonist ivuxolimab. The receptors here all came from an adult with an advanced solid tumor such as melanoma, head and neck, liver or kidney cancer.

The rearrangement links TRBV5-5 to TRBJ2-3, with 7 bases lining up with TRBD2. CDR3 length: 15 amino acids. V gave up 3 bases and J gave up 2 bases; unmatched junction bases: 6. Germline CDR1 SGHKS, CDR2 YYEKEE (reference sequence). CDR3 sequence: CASSSLAGFTDTQYF. The CDR3 nucleotides read TGTGCCAGCAGCTCGTTAGCGGGCTTCACAGATACGCAGTATTTT.

This chain joins TRBV5-4 and TRBJ2-7; D remains ambiguous. This CDR3 comprises 12 residues. CDR1 SGHNT and CDR2 YYREEE come from the germline V gene (reference sequence). V lost 1 base to trimming and J lost 6 bases, with 8 bases between them. CDR3 residues: CASSLNSLEQYF. The CDR3, as DNA: TGTGCCAGCAGCTTGAACTCCCTCGAGCAGTACTTC.

The J gene is TRBJ1-1, the V gene TRBV2, with 7 bases identical to TRBD1. CDR3 length equals 14 residues. V lost 6 bases and J lost 5; bases outside the gene matches: 9. CDR1 and CDR2 from the germline V gene are SNHLY and FYNNEI. The CDR3 protein is CASSYTGEPTEAFF. The DNA for the CDR3 is TGTGCCAGCAGCTATACAGGGGAACCAACTGAAGCTTTCTTT.

The chain links TRBV2 to TRBJ1-1, with 8 bases aligning to TRBD1. J lost 4 bases, V lost 6 bases, and 7 bases had no gene match. Germline loops: CDR1 SNHLY, CDR2 FYNNEI. CDR3 length: 14 residues. For the CDR3, the DNA is TGTGCCAGCAGGACAAGACAGGGGCCCACTGAAGCTTTCTTT. Its translation is CASRTRQGPTEAFF.

V is TRBV7-6 and J is TRBJ2-3; D not resolved. Trimming took 8 bases from V and 2 from J, leaving 14 bases between them. Looked up from germline, CDR1 is SGHVS and CDR2 is FNYEAQ. This CDR3 region has 14 residues. This CDR3 reads CASGTGLYTDTQYF. In nucleotides, the CDR3 is TGTGCCAGCGGAACCGGGCTGTACACAGATACGCAGTATTTT.

The chain has TRBV28 and TRBJ1-2; maybe TRBD1 (5 bases). The V gene lost 3 bases and the J gene lost 1 base, with 12 bases spanning the gap. The CDR3 extends over 15 amino acids. Germline CDR1 and CDR2: MDHEN and SYDVKM. In DNA, the CDR3 is TGTGCCAGCAGTTTGAGCCCAGGGAATAACTATGGCTACACCTTC. It codes for CASSLSPGNNYGYTF.

This clone appeared a single time. In DNA form, the CDR3 reads TGTGCCAGCAGCACGGGACACAACACTGAAGCTTTCTTT. Protein product: CASSTGHNTEAFF. This chain joins TRBV7-2 and TRBJ1-1; D might be TRBD1 (6 bases). The CDR3 consists of 13 residues. CDR1 and CDR2 from the germline V gene are SGHTA and FQGNSA. V shed 5 bases and J shed 2 bases, with 9 bases lying between them.

The chain employs TRBV14 and TRBJ1-5; D ambiguous. This CDR3 has 13 amino acids. V shed 0 bases and J shed 3 bases, with 3 bases lying between them. In germline, CDR1 is SGHDN, CDR2 FVKESK. This CDR3 reads CASSQDHNQPQHF. CDR3 DNA sequence: TGTGCCAGCAGCCAAGACCACAATCAGCCCCAGCATTTT. Complete variable domain (other parts from reference TRBV14 and TRBJ1-5): EAGVTQFPSHSVIEKGQTVTLRCDPISGHDNLYWYRRVMGKEIKFLLHFVKESKQDESGMPNNRFLAERTGGTYSTLKVQPAELEDSGVYFCASSQDHNQPQHFGDGTRLSIL.

This sequence joins TRBV28 and TRBJ2-1; D tentatively fits TRBD1 or TRBD2 (5 bases each). Trimming pared 0 bases from V and 1 base from J, leaving 22 bases between. The V gene's germline CDR1 is MDHEN and CDR2 SYDVKM. CDR3 length: 20 residues. The DNA for the CDR3 is TGTGCCAGCAGTTTATGGGGGGTGGGTAGGTCTTGGACTTCCTACAATGAGCAGTTCTTC. It yields the protein CASSLWGVGRSWTSYNEQFF.

The V and J genes are TRBV11-2 and TRBJ2-1; 8 bases are a match to TRBD2. Germline V gene lookup returns CDR1 SGHAT and CDR2 FQNNGV. Unmatched junction bases numbered 7, after V lost 1 base and J lost 8 bases. The CDR3 length is 15 residues. CDR3 sequence: CASSLGSGRMYEQFF. CDR3 nucleotides: TGTGCCAGCAGCTTAGGAAGCGGGAGAATGTATGAGCAGTTCTTC. Based on the CDR3 plus reference TRBV11-2 and TRBJ2-1, the full variable domain is EAGVAQSPRYKIIEKRQSVAFWCNPISGHATLYWYQQILGQGPKLLIQFQNNGVVDDSQLPKDRFSAERLKGVDSTLKIQPAKLEDSAVYLCASSLGSGRMYEQFFGPGTRLTVL.

This chain joins TRBV6-4 and TRBJ2-1; TRBD2 agrees at 11 bases. The CDR3 has 16 amino acids. From germline, CDR1 is MRHNA and CDR2 SNTAGT. Trimming removed 4 bases from V and 4 bases from J; junction bases left unmatched: 6. The CDR3 here is CASSGGGTSGYNEQFF. The CDR3 DNA follows: TGTGCCAGCAGTGGGGGGGGGACTAGCGGATACAATGAGCAGTTCTTC.

The gene calls are TRBV6-5 and TRBJ2-7; 8 bases line up with TRBD1. CDR1 MNHEY and CDR2 SVGAGI come from the germline V gene. The CDR3 contains 15 residues. The junction had 12 bases not matched to a gene; V was cut back by 6 bases and J by 5 bases. CDR3 sequence (DNA): TGTGCCAGCAGCCAGACAGGGGAGGTCTGGGACGAGCAGTACTTC. This encodes CASSQTGEVWDEQYF.

Of note for this clone: The same CDR3 also results from other DNA sequences found in this sample. The chain is built from TRBV7-9 and TRBJ2-3; TRBD2 matches at 9 bases. There are 14 residues in the CDR3. With V trimmed by 5 bases and J by 2 bases, 2 bases remained unmatched. From germline, CDR1 is SEHNR and CDR2 FQNEAQ (reference sequence). The CDR3 coding sequence is TGTGCCAGCAGCCCTAGCGGGAACACAGATACGCAGTATTTT. Residues: CASSPSGNTDTQYF.

The rearrangement uses TRBV7-2 and TRBJ2-5, with unresolved D. The germline V gene encodes CDR1 SGHTA and CDR2 FQGNSA. Trimming pared 4 bases from V and 2 bases from J, leaving 8 bases between. This CDR3 is 13 amino acids long. The CDR3 protein is CASSSQRQETQYF. CDR3 sequence (DNA): TGTGCCAGCAGCTCCCAGAGGCAAGAGACCCAGTACTTC. Full variable domain (outside the CDR3, taken from reference TRBV7-2 and TRBJ2-5): GAGVSQSPSNKVTEKGKDVELRCDPISGHTALYWYRQSLGQGLEFLIYFQGNSAPDKSGLPSDRFSAERTGGSVSTLTIQRTQQEDSAVYLCASSSQRQETQYFGPGTRLLVL.

A note on this clone: The identical CDR3 is also encoded by other nucleotide sequences in the sample. The rearrangement uses TRBV7-2 and TRBJ1-1; D might be TRBD1 (6 bases). Germline loops: CDR1 SGHTA, CDR2 FQGNSA. V was cut by 5 bases and J by 4 bases, with 8 bases left in between. This CDR3 is built from 12 residues. The CDR3 here is CASSRGRTEAFF. The CDR3 DNA follows: TGTGCCAGCAGCCGGGGGCGCACTGAAGCTTTCTTT.

The gene calls are TRBV7-9 and TRBJ1-1; no firm D call. The germline V gene has CDR1 SEHNR and CDR2 FQNEAQ (reference sequence). The length of the CDR3 is 15 residues. V was pared by 0 bases and J by 2 bases, with 10 bases between. In DNA, the CDR3 is TGTGCCAGCAGCTTAGCAGCGGGAGCTAACACTGAAGCTTTCTTT. Translation: CASSLAAGANTEAFF.

Note on this clone: Other DNA sequences of this sample code for an identical CDR3. The J gene is TRBJ1-1, the V gene TRBV18; D unclear. The CDR3 length is 13 residues. Germline V gene sequence: CDR1 KGHSH, CDR2 LQKENI. The V end lost 3 bases, the J end lost 3 bases, and 8 bases lay between the germline ends. The CDR3 DNA is TGTGCCAGCTCACCCAATGGGGACACTGAAGCTTTCTTT. Translation gives CASSPNGDTEAFF.

The chain couples TRBV11-2 to TRBJ2-2, with 8 positions matching TRBD2. Germline V gene data show CDR1 as SGHAT and CDR2 as FQNNGV. Unmatched junction bases numbered 4, after V lost 1 base and J lost 0 bases. The CDR3 length is 17 residues. CDR3 DNA sequence: TGTGCCAGCAGCTTAGTCCCTAGCGGGTCGAACACCGGGGAGCTGTTTTTT. Protein: CASSLVPSGSNTGELFF.

The chain links TRBV5-1 to TRBJ2-5, with D unclear. The CDR3 is 14 residues long. Germline CDR1 and CDR2: SGHRS and YFSETQ. V lost 2 bases and J lost 1, with 9 bases in between. DNA for the CDR3: TGCGCCAGCAGCTTATTACAGACCCAAGAGACCCAGTACTTC. This encodes CASSLLQTQETQYF.

The gene calls are TRBV6-1 and TRBJ2-1, with D unclear. CDR1 is MNHNS, CDR2 SASEGT, per germline. Trimming shortened V by 3 bases and J by 0 bases, and 21 bases separated the two germline ends. This CDR3 contains 19 residues. The CDR3 protein is CASSDPSSAVISSYNEQFF. The CDR3, as DNA: TGTGCCAGCAGTGATCCTTCCTCGGCGGTCATAAGCTCCTACAATGAGCAGTTCTTC.

This chain connects TRBV15 to TRBJ1-6, with D tentatively TRBD1 (5 bases). CDR1 and CDR2 (germline): LNHNV, YYDKDF (reference sequence). The CDR3 loop spans 15 amino acids. Deletions cut 0 bases from V and 9 bases from J, with 12 bases between. The CDR3 protein is CATSRDRDQSSPLHF. CDR3 nucleotide sequence: TGTGCCACCAGCAGAGATAGGGACCAGAGTTCACCCCTCCACTTT.

This chain links TRBV7-9 with TRBJ2-1, with TRBD1 matching 7 bases. With 3 bases clipped from V and 15 bases from J, the junction kept 8 bases outside the gene matches. Germline loops: CDR1 SEHNR, CDR2 FQNEAQ (reference sequence). This CDR3 comprises 12 residues. This CDR3 is CASSLAETGSFF. The CDR3 coding sequence is TGTGCCAGCAGCTTGGCGGAGACAGGGTCGTTCTTC.

The chain employs TRBV5-8 and TRBJ2-3; D call uncertain. Trimming left V 9 bases short and J 3 bases short, with 17 bases between. This CDR3 has 14 amino acids. Germline V gives CDR1 SGHTS, CDR2 YDEGEE. The CDR3 nucleotides are TGTGCCACCCTATACCAAACTGAGACAGATACGCAGTATTTT. Translated: CATLYQTETDTQYF.

This chain connects TRBV19 to TRBJ1-4, with D possibly being TRBD1 (5 bases). The germline V and J ends were trimmed by 6 bases and 0 bases, with 11 bases remaining between them. CDR1 and CDR2 from the germline V gene are LNHDA and SQIVND (reference sequence). The CDR3 is 15 amino acids. CDR3 bases: TGTGCCAGTAGCGACAGTCTTGCAACTAATGAAAAACTGTTTTTT. It encodes CASSDSLATNEKLFF.

J is TRBJ2-7 and V is TRBV6-5; D gene unclear. The CDR3 length is 12 residues. The V gene lost 5 bases and the J gene lost 4 bases, with 9 bases spanning the gap. CDR1 is MNHEY, CDR2 SVGAGI, per germline. This CDR3 is CASSEDPYEQYF. The DNA for the CDR3 is TGTGCCAGCAGTGAGGACCCGTACGAGCAGTACTTC.

The gene calls are TRBV4-2 and TRBJ1-1, with 7 bases aligning to TRBD1. CDR3 length: 15 amino acids. Germline V lookup: CDR1 LGHNA, CDR2 YNFKEQ. With 2 bases clipped from V and 4 bases from J, the junction kept 7 bases outside the gene matches. CDR3 DNA sequence: TGTGCCAGCAGCCAAACAGGGGTCGGGGGCACTGAAGCTTTCTTT. It yields the protein CASSQTGVGGTEAFF.

For the CDR3, the DNA is TGTGCCAGCACACGCGAGGGCATCTTGGGAGATACGCAGTATTTT. Its translation is CASTREGILGDTQYF. V and J are TRBV2 and TRBJ2-3; D is possibly TRBD2 (5 bases). Germline V gene lookup returns CDR1 SNHLY and CDR2 FYNNEI. The CDR3 runs 15 residues. V lost 7 bases, J lost 5 bases, and 19 bases lay in between.

This sequence joins TRBV18 and TRBJ2-7, with 9 bases fitting TRBD2. Germline-derived CDR1 and CDR2 are KGHSH and LQKENI. Germline trimming cut 3 bases from V and 2 bases from J; bases unmatched to any gene: 5. This CDR3 has 15 amino acids. The CDR3 nucleotides read TGTGCCAGCTCACCTAGCGGGGGAAAAGCCTACGAGCAGTACTTC. Protein product: CASSPSGGKAYEQYF.

V usage is TRBV6-5 and J usage is TRBJ2-2; D unresolved. Germline CDR1 reads MNHEY; CDR2 reads SVGAGI. CDR3 length: 13 amino acids. V was shortened by 0 bases and J by 4 bases, with 3 bases between the two germline ends. The CDR3 is CASSYSSTGELFF. In DNA form, the CDR3 reads TGTGCCAGCAGTTACTCCAGCACCGGGGAGCTGTTTTTT.